Sequencing of this TCR beta chain was carried out in a study of T cell responses to AZD1222 COVID-19 vaccine. The study, taken as a whole, reports: After the peak T cell response, and only then, were repertoires sampled. Most donors were white British, females outnumbered males, and clonal diversity was possibly underestimated.

Some clones are missing from TCRdb's copy, which holds only in-frame ones; the method was immunoSEQ multiplex PCR. The repertoire holds about 130,000 clones, with about 88% as singletons. Details on this clone: Its antigen is undetermined.

The source material was peripheral blood, sampled on day 0 of AZD1222 vaccination. This clonotype originated in an adult in good health.

CDR3 protein: CASSFFPLGGANYGYTF. CDR3 coding DNA: TGCGCCAGCAGCTTCTTCCCCCTCGGGGGAGCTAACTATGGCTACACCTTC. The V gene is TRBV5-1, the J gene TRBJ1-2, with D perhaps TRBD1 (5 bases). This CDR3 is built from 17 residues. V lost 2 bases, J lost 0 bases, and 17 bases lay in between. Per the germline V gene, CDR1 is SGHRS and CDR2 is YFSETQ.